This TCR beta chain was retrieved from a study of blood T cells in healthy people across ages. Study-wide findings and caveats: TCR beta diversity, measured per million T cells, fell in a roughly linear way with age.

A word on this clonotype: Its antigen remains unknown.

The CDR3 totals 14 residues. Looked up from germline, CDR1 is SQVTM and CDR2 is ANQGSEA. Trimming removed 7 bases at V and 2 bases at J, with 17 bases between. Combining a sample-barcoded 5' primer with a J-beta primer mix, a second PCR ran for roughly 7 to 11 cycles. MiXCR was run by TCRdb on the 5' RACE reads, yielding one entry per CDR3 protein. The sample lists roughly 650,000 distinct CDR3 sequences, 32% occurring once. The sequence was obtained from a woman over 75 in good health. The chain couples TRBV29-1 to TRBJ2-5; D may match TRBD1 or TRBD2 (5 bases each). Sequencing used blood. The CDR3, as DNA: TGCAGCGCCCTAGGTGGGGGATTACAAGAGACCCAGTACTTC. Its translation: CSALGGGLQETQYF.